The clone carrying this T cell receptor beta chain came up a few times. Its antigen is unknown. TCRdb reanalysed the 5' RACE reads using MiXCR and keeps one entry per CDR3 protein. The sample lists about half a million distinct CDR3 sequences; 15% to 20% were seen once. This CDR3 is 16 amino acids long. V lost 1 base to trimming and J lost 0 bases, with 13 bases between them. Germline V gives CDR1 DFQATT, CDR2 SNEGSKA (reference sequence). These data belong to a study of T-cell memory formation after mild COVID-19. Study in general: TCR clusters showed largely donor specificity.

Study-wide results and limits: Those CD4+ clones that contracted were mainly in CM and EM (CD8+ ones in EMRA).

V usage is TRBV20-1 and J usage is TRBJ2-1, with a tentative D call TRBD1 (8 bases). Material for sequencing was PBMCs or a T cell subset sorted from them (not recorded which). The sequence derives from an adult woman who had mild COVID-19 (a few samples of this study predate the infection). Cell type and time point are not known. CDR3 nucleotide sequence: TGCAGTGCTAGAGCAGGGGGCGGGAGCTCCTACAATGAGCAGTTCTTC. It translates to CSARAGGGSSYNEQFF.